Listed below are T cell receptor beta chains from one sample, sequenced in a study of T cells in localized non-small cell lung cancer. Here immunoSEQ multiplex PCR was the method, and the copy in TCRdb shows in-frame clones only, minus some. Here the sample spans about 59,000 clones, approximately 89% being singletons. The sample here was peripheral blood, taken before any cancer treatment. These receptors were taken from a man aged 40 to 70 with stage I lung adenocarcinoma. Each CDR3 is given with its conserved first and last residue. A D gene is named only where the DNA matches it firmly. Clone size is shown for a subset of rows, as once, few, many or a class of expanded clone.

clone size: .; D gene: .; J gene: TRBJ2-7; V gene: TRBV7-6; CDR3 DNA: TGTGCCAGCAGCTTCGGGCCCACCTACGAGCAGTACTTC; CDR3 protein: CASSFGPTYEQYF
clone size: .; D gene: .; J gene: TRBJ2-3; V gene: TRBV18; CDR3 DNA: TGTGCCAGCTCACCAGGGACATCTGATCCGAGCACAGATACGCAGTATTTT; CDR3 protein: CASSPGTSDPSTDTQYF
clone size: .; D gene: .; J gene: TRBJ2-1; V gene: TRBV7-8; CDR3 DNA: TGTGCCAGCAGCTTACTCGGACAGACCGACAATGAGCAGTTCTTC; CDR3 protein: CASSLLGQTDNEQFF
clone size: .; D gene: .; J gene: TRBJ2-7; V gene: TRBV10-2; CDR3 DNA: TGCGCCAGCAGGGTTAGCTCCTACGAGCAGTACTTC; CDR3 protein: CASRVSSYEQYF
clone size: .; D gene: TRBD1; J gene: TRBJ1-5; V gene: TRBV19; CDR3 DNA: TGTGCCACAAATACAGGGGGCCAAAATCAGCCCCAGCATTTT; CDR3 protein: CATNTGGQNQPQHF
clone size: .; D gene: TRBD1; J gene: TRBJ1-2; V gene: TRBV28; CDR3 DNA: TGTGCCAGCAGTTTGCAGGACCAGGGGGTTGGCTACACCTTC; CDR3 protein: CASSLQDQGVGYTF
clone size: .; D gene: TRBD1; J gene: TRBJ2-2; V gene: TRBV4-3; CDR3 DNA: TGCGCCAGCAGCCAAGACCCTCCGAGGACAGGGGCGAACACCGGGGAGCTGTTTTTT; CDR3 protein: CASSQDPPRTGANTGELFF
clone size: .; D gene: .; J gene: TRBJ1-5; V gene: TRBV19; CDR3 DNA: TGTGCCAGTAATCCAGGACGGAGGAATAGCAATCAGCCCCAGCATTTT; CDR3 protein: CASNPGRRNSNQPQHF
clone size: .; D gene: TRBD1; J gene: TRBJ2-3; V gene: TRBV29-1; CDR3 DNA: TGCAGCGTGGCCGGGACAGGGGTCACAGATACGCAGTATTTT; CDR3 protein: CSVAGTGVTDTQYF
clone size: .; D gene: TRBD2; J gene: TRBJ2-2; V gene: TRBV7-9; CDR3 DNA: TGTGCCAGCAGCTTAGGGGGTTTCAGCGGGGCCTCCTTGACCGGGGAGCTGTTTTTT; CDR3 protein: CASSLGGFSGASLTGELFF
clone size: .; D gene: .; J gene: TRBJ1-2; V gene: TRBV19; CDR3 DNA: TGTGCCAGTAGTGTCTCCACAGGGAGTGTCGGCTACACCTTC; CDR3 protein: CASSVSTGSVGYTF
clone size: .; D gene: TRBD2; J gene: TRBJ2-5; V gene: TRBV5-6; CDR3 DNA: TGTGCCAGCAGCTTGTGGGCTAGCGGGAGTCGAGAGACCCAGTACTTC; CDR3 protein: CASSLWASGSRETQYF
clone size: .; D gene: TRBD1; J gene: TRBJ2-7; V gene: TRBV9; CDR3 DNA: TGTGCCAGCAGCGTAGGGACAGGGGGCTCTTACGAGCAGTACTTC; CDR3 protein: CASSVGTGGSYEQYF
clone size: .; D gene: TRBD1; J gene: TRBJ2-3; V gene: TRBV27; CDR3 DNA: TGTGCCAGCAGTTTGGACAGGGGCACAGATACGCAGTATTTT; CDR3 protein: CASSLDRGTDTQYF
clone size: .; D gene: .; J gene: TRBJ2-7; V gene: TRBV7-8; CDR3 DNA: TGTGCCAGCAGCTCTGGGACCGATTCCTACGAGCAGTACTTC; CDR3 protein: CASSSGTDSYEQYF
clone size: .; D gene: .; J gene: TRBJ1-2; V gene: TRBV2; CDR3 DNA: TGTGCCAGCAGTGAGTTTGGGAGAGGATATGGCTACACCTTC; CDR3 protein: CASSEFGRGYGYTF
clone size: once; D gene: TRBD1; J gene: TRBJ1-1; V gene: TRBV4-1; CDR3 DNA: TGCGCCAGCAGCCACATAGGGACAGGGGCCACTGAAGCTTTCTTT; CDR3 protein: CASSHIGTGATEAFF
clone size: .; D gene: .; J gene: TRBJ1-1; V gene: TRBV5-6; CDR3 DNA: TGTGCCAGCAGCGAATTTGACACTGAAGCTTTCTTT; CDR3 protein: CASSEFDTEAFF
clone size: .; D gene: .; J gene: TRBJ1-1; V gene: TRBV5-8; CDR3 DNA: TGTGCCAGCAGCTTGGCGGGGGCGAAGACTGAAGCTTTCTTT; CDR3 protein: CASSLAGAKTEAFF
clone size: .; D gene: .; J gene: TRBJ2-7; V gene: TRBV6-6; CDR3 DNA: TGTGCCAGCAGTTCAGGCAGAAGCTCCTACGAGCAGTACTTC; CDR3 protein: CASSSGRSSYEQYF
clone size: .; D gene: .; J gene: TRBJ2-7; V gene: TRBV6-1; CDR3 DNA: TGTGCCAGCAGTGAATCCTTTTTTATCCCAGGGGGGTACGAGCAGTACTTC; CDR3 protein: CASSESFFIPGGYEQYF
clone size: .; D gene: .; J gene: TRBJ2-7; V gene: TRBV7-2; CDR3 DNA: TGTGCCAGCAGCTATTCCTCTTCCTACGAGCAGTACTTC; CDR3 protein: CASSYSSSYEQYF
clone size: .; D gene: TRBD2; J gene: TRBJ2-5; V gene: TRBV7-9; CDR3 DNA: TGTGCCAGCAGCCCCGGACTAGCGAGAGACAAGGGTGAAGAGACCCAGTACTTC; CDR3 protein: CASSPGLARDKGEETQYF
clone size: .; D gene: .; J gene: TRBJ1-2; V gene: TRBV18; CDR3 DNA: TGTGCCAGCTCACCACGAGCTAACGGAGCTAACTATGGCTACACCTTC; CDR3 protein: CASSPRANGANYGYTF
clone size: .; D gene: TRBD2; J gene: TRBJ2-7; V gene: TRBV19; CDR3 DNA: TGTGCCAGTAGTATTGGAGCTAGCGGGAGGTCCGGGCAGTACTTC; CDR3 protein: CASSIGASGRSGQYF
clone size: .; D gene: TRBD2; J gene: TRBJ2-1; V gene: TRBV2; CDR3 DNA: TGTGCCAGCAGTCCCATAGCGGGCTATGAGCAGTTCTTC; CDR3 protein: CASSPIAGYEQFF
clone size: .; D gene: .; J gene: TRBJ2-3; V gene: TRBV5-1; CDR3 DNA: TGCGCCAGCAGCGATCTTCCGGGACGGAGCACAGATACGCAGTATTTT; CDR3 protein: CASSDLPGRSTDTQYF
clone size: .; D gene: .; J gene: TRBJ2-7; V gene: TRBV7-9; CDR3 DNA: TGTGCCAGCAGCTTAGCGAATGAGTTCTCCTACGAGCAGTACTTC; CDR3 protein: CASSLANEFSYEQYF
clone size: .; D gene: .; J gene: TRBJ2-5; V gene: TRBV6-1; CDR3 DNA: TGTGCCAGCAGCCGGGACATCTTCATCCAAGAGACCCAGTACTTC; CDR3 protein: CASSRDIFIQETQYF
clone size: .; D gene: TRBD2; J gene: TRBJ2-1; V gene: TRBV2; CDR3 DNA: TGTGCCAGCAGTGAAGCGGTCGGGACTAGAGCCTACAATGAGCAGTTCTTC; CDR3 protein: CASSEAVGTRAYNEQFF
clone size: .; D gene: .; J gene: TRBJ2-5; V gene: TRBV7-6; CDR3 DNA: TGTGCCAGCAGCTTAAGGCGGTCGGACAGCCCTAAAGAGACCCAGTACTTC; CDR3 protein: CASSLRRSDSPKETQYF
clone size: .; D gene: .; J gene: TRBJ2-7; V gene: TRBV30; CDR3 DNA: TGTGCCTGGGGTCTACCGTTGACCGAGCAGTACTTC; CDR3 protein: CAWGLPLTEQYF
clone size: .; D gene: .; J gene: TRBJ2-5; V gene: TRBV29-1; CDR3 DNA: TGCAGCGCCTCGCGGGGGCCTCAAGAGACCCAGTACTTC; CDR3 protein: CSASRGPQETQYF
clone size: .; D gene: .; J gene: TRBJ1-1; V gene: TRBV19; CDR3 DNA: TGTGCCAGTAGTACTTACTCGATAGAGGGGAAAGCTTTCTTT; CDR3 protein: CASSTYSIEGKAFF
clone size: .; D gene: .; J gene: TRBJ1-1; V gene: TRBV5-1; CDR3 DNA: TGCGCCAGCAGCTTGGGACGAGATGACACTGAAGCTTTCTTT; CDR3 protein: CASSLGRDDTEAFF
clone size: .; D gene: .; J gene: TRBJ1-2; V gene: TRBV9; CDR3 DNA: TGTGCCAGCAGCGCAACAGGGAAGGGCTACACCTTC; CDR3 protein: CASSATGKGYTF
clone size: .; D gene: TRBD2; J gene: TRBJ2-1; V gene: TRBV6-1; CDR3 DNA: TGTGCCAGCAGTGAAAGTATGTGGGCTAGCGGGAGAAATGAGCAGTTCTTC; CDR3 protein: CASSESMWASGRNEQFF
clone size: .; D gene: .; J gene: TRBJ1-1; V gene: TRBV7-9; CDR3 DNA: TGTGCCAGCAGCTCCGGGACTGCCGGGGAAGCTTTCTTT; CDR3 protein: CASSSGTAGEAFF
clone size: .; D gene: .; J gene: TRBJ1-2; V gene: TRBV2; CDR3 DNA: TGTGCCAGCAGAACGCAGGGGCACTATGGCTACACCTTC; CDR3 protein: CASRTQGHYGYTF
clone size: .; D gene: TRBD2; J gene: TRBJ2-1; V gene: TRBV4-2; CDR3 DNA: TGTGCCAGCAGCCTATGGGGGACTAGCGGGAGGGTGTCCTACAATGAGCAGTTCTTC; CDR3 protein: CASSLWGTSGRVSYNEQFF
clone size: .; D gene: TRBD1; J gene: TRBJ2-7; V gene: TRBV28; CDR3 DNA: TGTGCCAGCAGCCCGACAGGGCCTACCTACGAGCAGTACTTC; CDR3 protein: CASSPTGPTYEQYF
clone size: .; D gene: TRBD2; J gene: TRBJ2-1; V gene: TRBV29-1; CDR3 DNA: TGCAGCTTGTGGGCGGGAGGCAACCTCAATGAGCAGTTCTTC; CDR3 protein: CSLWAGGNLNEQFF
clone size: .; D gene: .; J gene: TRBJ2-7; V gene: TRBV28; CDR3 DNA: TGTGCCAGCAGCTCTCAGGGGGGAGCGCGGGACTACGAGCAGTACTTC; CDR3 protein: CASSSQGGARDYEQYF
clone size: .; D gene: TRBD2; J gene: TRBJ2-7; V gene: TRBV5-4; CDR3 DNA: TGTGCCAGCAGCCCTGGGACTAGCGGCTACGAGCAGTACTTC; CDR3 protein: CASSPGTSGYEQYF
clone size: few; D gene: .; J gene: TRBJ2-7; V gene: TRBV7-9; CDR3 DNA: TGTGCCAGCAGCGCCGGGTCCTCCTACGAGCAGTACTTC; CDR3 protein: CASSAGSSYEQYF
clone size: .; D gene: .; J gene: TRBJ1-1; V gene: TRBV27; CDR3 DNA: TGTGCCAGTGGACAGACCATGAACACTGAAGCTTTCTTT; CDR3 protein: CASGQTMNTEAFF
clone size: .; D gene: TRBD1; J gene: TRBJ1-1; V gene: TRBV7-9; CDR3 DNA: TGTGCCAGCAGCCCACGGACAGGGGGTACTGAAGCTTTCTTT; CDR3 protein: CASSPRTGGTEAFF
clone size: .; D gene: TRBD2; J gene: TRBJ2-7; V gene: TRBV5-1; CDR3 DNA: TGCGCCAGCAGCCCCCGGACTAGCGGGCGTTACGAGCAGTACTTC; CDR3 protein: CASSPRTSGRYEQYF
clone size: .; D gene: .; J gene: TRBJ2-7; V gene: TRBV5-1; CDR3 DNA: TGCGCCAGCAGCTTGGACGACGGAGGGTACGAGCAGTACTTC; CDR3 protein: CASSLDDGGYEQYF
clone size: once; D gene: .; J gene: TRBJ1-1; V gene: TRBV15; CDR3 DNA: TGTGCCACCAGCAGACCTCTTGGGGTTGGAGGAAGCACTGAAGCTTTCTTT; CDR3 protein: CATSRPLGVGGSTEAFF
clone size: .; D gene: .; J gene: TRBJ1-2; V gene: TRBV19; CDR3 DNA: TGTGCCAGTAGTATATCCCCGGCGGCGGCGACTAACTATGGCTACACCTTC; CDR3 protein: CASSISPAAATNYGYTF